Shown below are 13 T cell receptor beta chains from a single sample sequenced in a study of blood T cell repertoires in COVID-19. Method: immunoSEQ multiplex PCR; TCRdb's copy keeps in-frame clones and lacks some. Of around 57,000 clones detected, 80% to 90% appear once; the ten largest clones hold about 3%. Input material: peripheral blood. The receptor source for this set is a human donor in a cohort sampled during active COVID-19.

The gene calls are TRBV7-2 and TRBJ1-5; 8 nucleotides agree with TRBD1. The length of the CDR3 is 14 residues. The V gene end was trimmed by 5 bases and the J gene end by 7 bases; junction bases not matched to a gene: 7. Germline V gives CDR1 SGHTA, CDR2 FQGNSA. CDR3 sequence reads: CASSQRTGSQPQHF. The CDR3 DNA follows: TGTGCCAGCAGCCAACGGACAGGGAGCCAGCCCCAGCATTTT.

The CDR3 loop reads CASSDGPGQEYSNQPQHF. The CDR3 coding sequence is TGTGCCAGCAGTGACGGCCCCGGACAGGAGTATAGCAATCAGCCCCAGCATTTT. The chain carries TRBV6-4 and TRBJ1-5; the match to TRBD1 covers 7 bases. CDR1 MRHNA and CDR2 SNTAGT come from the germline V gene. After removal of 2 bases from V and 0 bases from J, the junction contained 10 bases not matched to a gene. The CDR3 length is 18 residues.

This chain uses TRBV3-1 (or the pseudogene TRBV3-2) with TRBJ1-6; 9 bases line up with TRBD1. The CDR3 has 15 residues. After removal of 0 bases from V and 10 bases from J, the junction contained 4 bases not matched to a gene. In germline, CDR1 is LGHDT, CDR2 YNNKEL (reference sequence). This chain's CDR3 is CASSQEGQGTSPLHF. CDR3 coding DNA: TGTGCCAGCAGCCAAGAGGGACAGGGAACCTCACCCCTCCACTTT.

A single count supports this clone. The chain carries TRBV19 and TRBJ1-2; 10 bases map to TRBD1. The CDR3 is 13 residues long. Germline-derived CDR1 and CDR2 are LNHDA and SQIVND (reference sequence). The V gene end was trimmed by 4 bases and the J gene end by 6 bases; junction bases not matched to a gene: 2. CDR3 bases: TGTGCCAGTAGTAGGGGGACAGGGGATGGCTACACCTTC. It is translated as CASSRGTGDGYTF.

The chain combines TRBV11-2 with TRBJ2-1, with D possibly TRBD2 on 6 matching bases. V lost 1 base and J lost 6, with 13 bases in between. CDR1 and CDR2 (germline): SGHAT, FQNNGV. The CDR3 is 15 residues long. The CDR3 loop is CASSLVGSRGNEQFF. The CDR3 nucleotides read TGTGCCAGCAGCTTAGTCGGGAGCCGAGGCAATGAGCAGTTCTTC. Filled out from reference TRBV11-2 and TRBJ2-1, the complete variable domain reads EAGVAQSPRYKIIEKRQSVAFWCNPISGHATLYWYQQILGQGPKLLIQFQNNGVVDDSQLPKDRFSAERLKGVDSTLKIQPAKLEDSAVYLCASSLVGSRGNEQFFGPGTRLTVL.

The V call is TRBV2, the J call TRBJ2-3; the match to TRBD2 covers 12 bases. The length of the CDR3 is 15 residues. Germline V lookup: CDR1 SNHLY, CDR2 FYNNEI. The trim removed 6 bases at V and 5 bases at J, leaving 6 bases unmatched. The CDR3 spells CASRPTSGGLDTQYF. CDR3 coding DNA: TGTGCCAGCAGGCCAACTAGCGGGGGGTTAGATACGCAGTATTTT.

This clone has only a few counts. V gene TRBV7-9 combines with J gene TRBJ2-7, with TRBD1 matching over 9 bases. V lost 1 base, J lost 3 bases, and 4 bases stayed unmatched. This CDR3 contains 15 residues. From germline, CDR1 is SEHNR and CDR2 FQNEAQ (reference sequence). The chain's CDR3 is CASSLVPGQGYEQYF. The CDR3 nucleotides are TGTGCCAGCAGCTTAGTGCCGGGACAGGGCTACGAGCAGTACTTC.

Of note for this clone: The identical CDR3 is also encoded by other nucleotide sequences in the sample. This chain uses TRBV6-4 with TRBJ1-5; 8 bases map to TRBD1. The CDR3 covers 13 residues. Germline CDR1 and CDR2: MRHNA and SNTAGT. The V segment lost 3 bases and the J segment 7 bases; nucleotides outside the gene matches: 2. For the CDR3, the DNA is TGTGCCAGCAGTGAACAGGGGGGACAGCCCCAGCATTTT. It is translated as CASSEQGGQPQHF.

This chain joins TRBV25-1 and TRBJ2-7; 7 bases align to TRBD1. After removal of 4 bases from V and 1 base from J, the junction contained 4 bases not matched to a gene. There are 14 residues in the CDR3. The germline CDR1 and CDR2 sequences are MGHDK and SYGVNS. The CDR3: CASSAGDSSYEQYF. The CDR3 DNA follows: TGTGCCAGCAGTGCCGGGGACAGTTCCTACGAGCAGTACTTC.

The chain is built from TRBV5-6 and TRBJ2-5; possibly TRBD1 for D (6 bases). The CDR3 is made up of 15 amino acids. Trimming removed 2 bases at V and 1 base at J, with 12 bases between. Per germline, CDR1 SGHDT and CDR2 YYEEEE. The CDR3: CASSLGQMSQETQYF. In DNA form, the CDR3 reads TGTGCCAGCAGCTTAGGACAGATGTCCCAAGAGACCCAGTACTTC.

The chain recombines TRBV11-2 with TRBJ1-5; D remains ambiguous. Trimming cost V 0 bases and J 9 bases, with 12 bases left between them. Germline CDR1 reads SGHAT; CDR2 reads FQNNGV. This CDR3 region has 14 residues. The CDR3 here is CASSLDPAGRPQHF. The CDR3 coding sequence is TGTGCCAGCAGCTTAGACCCCGCAGGTCGGCCCCAGCATTTT.

This chain uses TRBV2 with TRBJ2-7; possible D gene TRBD2, 5 bases. V shed 8 bases and J shed 3 bases, with 8 bases lying between them. The CDR3 covers 11 residues. CDR1 and CDR2 (germline): SNHLY, FYNNEI. The chain's CDR3 is CASGLGYEQYF. CDR3 sequence (DNA): TGTGCCAGCGGACTGGGCTACGAGCAGTACTTC.

The V and J genes are TRBV30 and TRBJ2-5, with a possible D match to TRBD1 (6 bases). The CDR3 has 12 residues. CDR1 and CDR2 from the germline V gene are GTSNPN and SVGIG (reference sequence). Trimming cost V 3 bases and J 6 bases, with 11 bases left between them. CDR3 in DNA: TGTGCCTGGAGACAGGGAGTACAGACCCAGTACTTC. Encoded protein: CAWRQGVQTQYF.